This entry lists 17 T cell receptor beta chains sequenced from one sample in a study of graft-versus-host responses after intestinal transplantation. Sequencing used immunoSEQ multiplex PCR; TCRdb keeps in-frame clones, though not all of them. The table records about 14,000 clones, roughly 28% of them present only once. The sequences come from alloreactive CD4+ T cells from a mixed lymphocyte reaction culture, collected before intestinal transplant. Subset here: CFSE-low proliferating T cells sorted from roughly 6-day pre-transplant mixed lymphocyte reaction (GvH or HvG direction). Source of these receptors: a human patient who received an intestinal transplant.

The rearrangement uses TRBV28 and TRBJ1-5, with D possibly TRBD1 on 6 matching bases. The length of the CDR3 is 16 residues. V was pared by 6 bases and J by 0 bases, with 15 bases between. Looked up from germline, CDR1 is MDHEN and CDR2 is SYDVKM. CDR3 in DNA: TGTGCCAGCAGCGAAACCGGGACACCTAGCAATCAGCCCCAGCATTTT. It yields the protein CASSETGTPSNQPQHF.

This clone was counted between two and nine times. This chain links TRBV10-3 with TRBJ2-3, with D possibly being TRBD1 or TRBD2 (5 bases each). This CDR3 spans 21 amino acids. Germline V gene sequence: CDR1 ENHRY, CDR2 SYGVKD. Trimming pared 2 bases from V and 2 bases from J, leaving 29 bases between. CDR3 sequence reads: CAISERSTVLQGERPTDTQYF. The CDR3 DNA reads TGTGCCATCAGTGAGAGGTCGACAGTTCTCCAAGGGGAGCGCCCCACAGATACGCAGTATTTT.

This rearrangement joins TRBV28 to TRBJ1-6, with 7 bases lining up with TRBD1. CDR1 is MDHEN and CDR2 is SYDVKM in the germline V gene. The CDR3 is made up of 13 amino acids. The V and J ends lost 8 bases and 11 bases, in that order; junction bases with no gene match: 9. The DNA of the CDR3 is TGTGCCAGCGGCATGGACAGGATCCCACCCCTCCACTTT. Protein product: CASGMDRIPPLHF.

The J gene is TRBJ2-3, the V gene TRBV27, with D perhaps being TRBD1 or TRBD2 (5 bases each). CDR3 length equals 15 residues. V lost 2 bases, J lost 2 bases, and 11 bases lay in between. From germline, CDR1 is MNHEY and CDR2 SMNVEV (reference sequence). The CDR3 protein is CASSLGGSSTDTQYF. The CDR3 coding sequence is TGTGCCAGCAGTTTAGGGGGTAGTTCCACAGATACGCAGTATTTT.

This clone showed up just a few times. V usage is TRBV28 and J usage is TRBJ2-1; TRBD2 aligns across 11 bases. CDR1 is MDHEN and CDR2 is SYDVKM in the germline V gene. J lost 0 bases, V lost 3 bases, and 4 bases had no gene match. The length of the CDR3 is 17 residues. CDR3 nucleotides: TGTGCCAGCAGTTTGCCGACTAGCGGGAACTCCTACAATGAGCAGTTCTTC. Protein: CASSLPTSGNSYNEQFF.

This clone was recorded a few times. One end of the junction varies from germline; a read error may be responsible. The same CDR3 arises from other DNA sequences in this sample as well. This chain links TRBV5-1 with TRBJ2-7, with 8 bases that match TRBD1. The CDR3 covers 16 residues. CDR1 is SGHRS and CDR2 is YFSETQ in the germline V gene. The DNA for the CDR3 is TGTGCCAGCAGCTACGGGACAGGACTTCTTACCTACGAGCAGTACTTC. Translation gives CASSYGTGLLTYEQYF.

This chain links TRBV4-3 with TRBJ1-4, with 7 positions matching TRBD1. Per germline, CDR1 LGHNA and CDR2 YSLEER. Trimming cost V 4 bases and J 0 bases; bases outside gene matches: 2. The CDR3 has 15 amino acids. The CDR3 loop is CASSRQGATNEKLFF. DNA for the CDR3: TGCGCCAGCAGCCGTCAGGGGGCAACTAATGAAAAACTGTTTTTT.

The rearrangement joins TRBV14 to TRBJ2-1; 9 nucleotides line up with TRBD2. The germline V gene has CDR1 SGHDN and CDR2 FVKESK. This CDR3 spans 20 amino acids. V was pared by 7 bases and J by 8 bases, with 27 bases of the junction left unmatched. The CDR3 is CASTSIGLRSREGSGDEQFF. The CDR3 coding sequence is TGTGCCAGCACCTCCATAGGGCTACGGTCGCGGGAGGGATCGGGAGATGAGCAGTTCTTC. The whole variable domain, filled in from reference TRBV14 and TRBJ2-1, reads EAGVTQFPSHSVIEKGQTVTLRCDPISGHDNLYWYRRVMGKEIKFLLHFVKESKQDESGMPNNRFLAERTGGTYSTLKVQPAELEDSGVYFCASTSIGLRSREGSGDEQFFGPGTRLTVL.

This clone showed up just a few times. The rearrangement links TRBV19 to TRBJ2-7; 7 bases are shared with TRBD1. CDR1 is LNHDA and CDR2 is SQIVND in the germline V gene (reference sequence). The CDR3 spans 14 residues. Trimming removed 5 bases from V and 3 bases from J; junction bases left unmatched: 7. The CDR3 is CASSLPDRFYEQYF. CDR3 nucleotide sequence: TGTGCCAGTAGTCTGCCGGACAGGTTCTACGAGCAGTACTTC.

This rearrangement joins TRBV9 to TRBJ1-4; 7 bases align to TRBD1. V trimming: 4 bases; J trimming: 8 bases; junction bases outside the gene matches: 8. This CDR3 is built from 14 residues. Germline V lookup: CDR1 SGDLS, CDR2 YYNGEE. CDR3 in amino acids: CASSSDREGEKLFF. The CDR3 DNA sequence: TGTGCCAGCAGCTCCGACAGGGAAGGAGAAAAACTGTTTTTT. The variable domain in full, completed from reference TRBV9 and TRBJ1-4, reads DSGVTQTPKHLITATGQRVTLRCSPRSGDLSVYWYQQSLDQGLQFLIQYYNGEERAKGNILERFSAQQFPDLHSELNLSSLELGDSALYFCASSSDREGEKLFFGSGTQLSVL.

CDR3 bases: TGTGCCAGCAGTACCCCGGGACAGGGCTACGAGCAGTACTTC. It translates to CASSTPGQGYEQYF. The chain carries TRBV6-6 and TRBJ2-7; 9 bases map to TRBD1. Germline V lookup: CDR1 MNHNY, CDR2 SVGAGI (reference sequence). V shed 5 bases and J 3 bases; nucleotides not matched to a gene: 5. This CDR3 has 14 residues.

This clone rates as medium-sized (0.01 to 0.1%). The chain joins TRBV6-4 to TRBJ2-3; 8 positions agree with TRBD1. The V and J ends lost 7 bases and 5 bases, in that order; junction bases with no gene match: 8. This CDR3 is built from 14 residues. Germline CDR1 is MRHNA and CDR2 is SNTAGT. CDR3 sequence (DNA): TGTGCCAGCACCCCGGGACAGGAGGAAGATACGCAGTATTTT. Translated: CASTPGQEEDTQYF.

This clone was found a few times. The chain carries TRBV6-8 and TRBJ2-7; D gene ambiguous. The CDR3 sequence is 15 residues long. V lost 5 bases and J lost 0, with 14 bases in between. Germline lookup yields CDR1 MNHGY and CDR2 SAAAGT. The CDR3 DNA sequence: TGTGCCAGCAGTGAACAGACTGTTAGCTCCTACGAGCAGTACTTC. Translation gives CASSEQTVSSYEQYF.

In its sample, this clone was seen a few times. The chain combines TRBV11-3 with TRBJ2-5; no definite D call. Germline V gene data show CDR1 as SGHNT and CDR2 as YENEEA. This CDR3 contains 13 residues. V lost 1 base and J lost 3, with 6 bases in between. The CDR3 sequence is CASSLGRKETQYF. The CDR3 bases are TGTGCCAGCAGCTTAGGCAGGAAAGAGACCCAGTACTTC.

V usage is TRBV6-1 and J usage is TRBJ2-3; D remains unclear. CDR3 length: 13 residues. Germline V gene data show CDR1 as MNHNS and CDR2 as SASEGT. V gave up 8 bases and J gave up 3 bases, with 12 bases separating them. The CDR3 region has the DNA TGTGCCAGCGGACCCATAGGTACAGATACGCAGTATTTT. Its protein is CASGPIGTDTQYF.

The V gene is TRBV11-2, the J gene TRBJ2-6; 8 nucleotides agree with TRBD1. The ends lost 5 bases at V and 4 bases at J; junction bases unmatched: 10. Germline loops: CDR1 SGHAT, CDR2 FQNNGV. The CDR3 has 17 amino acids. The CDR3 sequence is CASSMIGQGEGANVLTF. The CDR3, as DNA: TGTGCCAGCAGCATGATCGGACAGGGAGAGGGGGCCAACGTCCTGACTTTC. Looking up the rest from reference TRBV11-2 and TRBJ2-6 gives the full variable domain: EAGVAQSPRYKIIEKRQSVAFWCNPISGHATLYWYQQILGQGPKLLIQFQNNGVVDDSQLPKDRFSAERLKGVDSTLKIQPAKLEDSAVYLCASSMIGQGEGANVLTFGAGSRLTVL.

This clone ranks as medium-sized (0.01 to 0.1%). The chain carries TRBV5-1 and TRBJ1-2; D remains ambiguous. Trimming left V 0 bases short and J 4 bases short, with 13 bases between. The CDR3 sequence is 15 residues long. Germline loops: CDR1 SGHRS, CDR2 YFSETQ. In nucleotides, the CDR3 is TGCGCCAGCAGCTTGGCCGGTGGCATTGCCTATGGCTACACCTTC. This translates into CASSLAGGIAYGYTF.